These T cell receptor beta chains were read from a single sample in a study of T cell responses to AZD1222 COVID-19 vaccine. Measured with immunoSEQ multiplex PCR; TCRdb has only the in-frame clones, and not every one. Among 75,000 to 80,000 clones listed, 65% to 80% were seen once. The specimen was peripheral blood, collected 28 days after the second dose of the MenACWY control vaccine. The origin of the receptors is an adult who received the MenACWY meningococcal vaccine as a control. Each CDR3 is given with its conserved first and last residue. A D gene is named only where the DNA matches it firmly. Size values are once, few and many counts, or a class for expanded clones, and some rows have none.

d_call: .; clone_size: .; v_call: TRBV5-1; j_call: TRBJ2-1; cdr3_aa: CASSTTSGTQMVF; cdr3_nt: TGCGCCAGCAGCACGACTTCCGGGACCCAGATGGTCTTC
d_call: .; clone_size: many; v_call: TRBV2; j_call: TRBJ2-7; cdr3_aa: CASSEAIGLAQQYF; cdr3_nt: TGTGCCAGCAGTGAGGCCATAGGCTTGGCGCAGCAGTACTTC
d_call: .; clone_size: .; v_call: TRBV30; j_call: TRBJ1-3; cdr3_aa: CAWSYGSSGNTIYF; cdr3_nt: TGTGCCTGGAGTTACGGTTCCTCTGGAAACACCATATATTTT
d_call: TRBD1; clone_size: .; v_call: TRBV12-3/TRBV12-4; j_call: TRBJ2-5; cdr3_aa: CASRRTGRETQYF; cdr3_nt: TGTGCCAGCAGACGGACAGGGCGGGAGACCCAGTACTTC
d_call: .; clone_size: .; v_call: TRBV28; j_call: TRBJ1-5; cdr3_aa: CASSRRFRSNQPQHF; cdr3_nt: TGTGCCAGCAGTAGGCGTTTCCGTAGCAATCAGCCCCAGCATTTT
d_call: .; clone_size: .; v_call: TRBV7-2; j_call: TRBJ1-2; cdr3_aa: CASSSRRDGAYGYTF; cdr3_nt: TGTGCCAGCAGCTCGCGCCGGGACGGAGCTTATGGCTACACCTTC
d_call: TRBD2; clone_size: .; v_call: TRBV5-1; j_call: TRBJ2-2; cdr3_aa: CASSWLQAGDVGELFF; cdr3_nt: TGCGCCAGCAGCTGGTTGCAAGCGGGAGATGTCGGGGAGCTGTTTTTT
d_call: TRBD2; clone_size: .; v_call: TRBV6-6; j_call: TRBJ2-1; cdr3_aa: CASGRASGGYNEQFF; cdr3_nt: TGTGCCAGCGGACGGGCTAGCGGGGGTTACAATGAGCAGTTCTTC
d_call: .; clone_size: .; v_call: TRBV29-1; j_call: TRBJ1-3; cdr3_aa: CSVTASGNTIYF; cdr3_nt: TGCAGCGTGACAGCCTCTGGAAACACCATATATTTT
d_call: .; clone_size: once; v_call: TRBV7-8; j_call: TRBJ1-5; cdr3_aa: CASSASNSNQPQHF; cdr3_nt: TGTGCCAGCAGCGCGTCGAATAGCAATCAGCCCCAGCATTTT
d_call: .; clone_size: .; v_call: TRBV5-1; j_call: TRBJ1-6; cdr3_aa: CASSLVLGNSPLHF; cdr3_nt: TGCGCCAGCAGCTTGGTTCTGGGGAATTCACCCCTCCACTTT
d_call: TRBD1; clone_size: once; v_call: TRBV19; j_call: TRBJ1-5; cdr3_aa: CASSVFAGGAGIGNQPQHF; cdr3_nt: TGTGCCAGTAGTGTCTTCGCAGGGGGCGCAGGGATCGGCAATCAGCCCCAGCATTTT
d_call: .; clone_size: once; v_call: TRBV7-2; j_call: TRBJ2-3; cdr3_aa: CASSISVTRGSTDTQYF; cdr3_nt: TGTGCCAGCAGCATCTCAGTGACGCGGGGCTCTACAGATACGCAGTATTTT
d_call: .; clone_size: .; v_call: TRBV6-1; j_call: TRBJ1-5; cdr3_aa: CASSEIGGGGQPQHF; cdr3_nt: TGTGCCAGCAGTGAAATTGGGGGGGGCGGTCAGCCCCAGCATTTT
d_call: .; clone_size: .; v_call: TRBV5-1; j_call: TRBJ1-6; cdr3_aa: CASSLGQDNSPLHF; cdr3_nt: TGCGCCAGCAGCTTGGGACAGGATAATTCACCCCTCCACTTT
d_call: .; clone_size: few; v_call: TRBV19; j_call: TRBJ1-1; cdr3_aa: CASSITAGTEAFF; cdr3_nt: TGTGCCAGTAGTATTACGGCAGGGACTGAAGCTTTCTTT
d_call: .; clone_size: .; v_call: TRBV3-1/TRBV3-2; j_call: TRBJ2-3; cdr3_aa: CASSQDEDTQYF; cdr3_nt: TGTGCCAGCAGCCAAGACGAGGATACGCAGTATTTT
d_call: .; clone_size: .; v_call: TRBV5-1; j_call: TRBJ2-5; cdr3_aa: CASSLAGQGNRETQYF; cdr3_nt: TGCGCCAGCAGCTTGGCCGGTCAGGGGAATAGGGAGACCCAGTACTTC
d_call: TRBD2; clone_size: .; v_call: TRBV29-1; j_call: TRBJ2-1; cdr3_aa: CSVASLAASGEQFF; cdr3_nt: TGCAGCGTTGCAAGCCTAGCGGCTTCCGGTGAGCAGTTCTTC
d_call: .; clone_size: once; v_call: TRBV6-5; j_call: TRBJ1-1; cdr3_aa: CASRRGGRAEAFF; cdr3_nt: TGTGCCAGCAGAAGGGGGGGGAGAGCTGAAGCTTTCTTT
d_call: .; clone_size: few; v_call: TRBV5-1; j_call: TRBJ2-7; cdr3_aa: CASSLEGGGSDEQYF; cdr3_nt: TGCGCCAGCAGCTTGGAAGGTGGAGGGTCCGACGAGCAGTACTTC
d_call: .; clone_size: .; v_call: TRBV5-1; j_call: TRBJ1-2; cdr3_aa: CASSIPDVGDGYTF; cdr3_nt: TGCGCCAGCAGTATCCCGGATGTGGGAGATGGCTACACCTTC
d_call: .; clone_size: once; v_call: TRBV5-1; j_call: TRBJ2-7; cdr3_aa: CASSLDFRDAESYEQYF; cdr3_nt: TGCGCCAGCAGCTTGGATTTCCGAGACGCGGAATCCTACGAGCAGTACTTC
d_call: TRBD1; clone_size: .; v_call: TRBV19; j_call: TRBJ1-5; cdr3_aa: CASSTQTGGRQPQHF; cdr3_nt: TGTGCCAGTAGTACCCAGACAGGGGGCCGTCAGCCCCAGCATTTT
d_call: .; clone_size: once; v_call: TRBV2; j_call: TRBJ1-2; cdr3_aa: CASSEVGGQGDGYTF; cdr3_nt: TGTGCCAGCAGTGAAGTAGGAGGGCAGGGAGATGGCTACACCTTC
d_call: .; clone_size: .; v_call: TRBV5-6; j_call: TRBJ1-3; cdr3_aa: CASSYLGNTIYF; cdr3_nt: TGTGCCAGCAGCTACCTTGGAAACACCATATATTTT
d_call: TRBD1; clone_size: .; v_call: TRBV18; j_call: TRBJ2-1; cdr3_aa: CASSFPTGGEPSSYNEQFF; cdr3_nt: TGTGCCAGCTCATTCCCGACAGGGGGCGAACCTAGCTCCTACAATGAGCAGTTCTTC
d_call: .; clone_size: few; v_call: TRBV2; j_call: TRBJ1-6; cdr3_aa: CASSETGTSPLHF; cdr3_nt: TGTGCCAGCAGTGAAACAGGGACCTCACCCCTCCACTTT
d_call: TRBD1; clone_size: .; v_call: TRBV12-3/TRBV12-4; j_call: TRBJ2-7; cdr3_aa: CASSLRTGIEQYF; cdr3_nt: TGTGCCAGCAGCCTTCGGACAGGGATCGAGCAGTACTTC
d_call: .; clone_size: .; v_call: TRBV6-5; j_call: TRBJ2-6; cdr3_aa: CASSYGSSGANVLTF; cdr3_nt: TGTGCCAGCAGTTACGGGAGTTCTGGGGCCAACGTCCTGACTTTC
d_call: .; clone_size: .; v_call: TRBV19; j_call: TRBJ1-2; cdr3_aa: CASSIRTAVMFSNGYTF; cdr3_nt: TGTGCCAGTAGTATCCGGACAGCCGTTATGTTCAGTAATGGCTACACCTTC
d_call: .; clone_size: once; v_call: TRBV7-2; j_call: TRBJ2-2; cdr3_aa: CASRSPGEANTGELFF; cdr3_nt: TGTGCCAGCCGTTCCCCCGGGGAGGCGAACACCGGGGAGCTGTTTTTT
d_call: .; clone_size: .; v_call: TRBV7-2; j_call: TRBJ2-3; cdr3_aa: CASSLVLDTDTQYF; cdr3_nt: TGTGCCAGCAGCTTAGTACTTGACACAGATACGCAGTATTTT
d_call: .; clone_size: .; v_call: TRBV15; j_call: TRBJ1-5; cdr3_aa: CATSRGGGNQPQHF; cdr3_nt: TGTGCCACCAGCAGAGGGGGGGGTAATCAGCCCCAGCATTTT
d_call: TRBD2; clone_size: few; v_call: TRBV11-3; j_call: TRBJ2-1; cdr3_aa: CASSLSLAGGPSEQFF; cdr3_nt: TGTGCCAGCAGCTTATCTCTAGCGGGGGGGCCAAGTGAGCAGTTCTTC